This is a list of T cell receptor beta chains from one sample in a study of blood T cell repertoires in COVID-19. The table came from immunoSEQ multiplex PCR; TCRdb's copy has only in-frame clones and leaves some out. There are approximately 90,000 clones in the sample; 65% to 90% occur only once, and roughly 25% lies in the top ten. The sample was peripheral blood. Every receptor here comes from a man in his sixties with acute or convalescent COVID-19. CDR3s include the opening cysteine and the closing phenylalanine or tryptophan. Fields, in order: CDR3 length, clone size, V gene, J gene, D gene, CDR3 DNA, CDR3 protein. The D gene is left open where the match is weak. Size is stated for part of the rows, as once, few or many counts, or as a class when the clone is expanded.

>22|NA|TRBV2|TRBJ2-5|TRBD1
TGTGCCAGCAGTTCCCCAGGAAGCTACAGGGGGCGGGAAGAAGCCGACCAAGAGACCCAGTACTTC
CASSSPGSYRGREEADQETQYF
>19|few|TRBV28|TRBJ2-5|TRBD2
TGTGCCAGCAGTTTCCTTGGGCTAGCGGGGGCCCCCCTCCGGGAGACCCAGTACTTC
CASSFLGLAGAPLRETQYF
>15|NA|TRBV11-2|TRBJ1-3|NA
TGTGCCAGCAGCTTAGTTTCCGGTTTTGGAAACACCATATATTTT
CASSLVSGFGNTIYF
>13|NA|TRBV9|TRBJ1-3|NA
TGTGCCAGCAGCCCGGGGGGGGGAAACACCATATATTTT
CASSPGGGNTIYF
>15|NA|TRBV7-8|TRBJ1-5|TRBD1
TGTGCCAGCAGCCCGACCGACAGGGAACGGCAGCCCCAGCATTTT
CASSPTDRERQPQHF
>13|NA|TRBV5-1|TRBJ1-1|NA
TGCGCCAGCAGCTTGCTAGTAGGGGCTGAAGCTTTCTTT
CASSLLVGAEAFF
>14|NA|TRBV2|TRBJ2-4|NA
TGTGCCAGCAGTGATCTCTCCCCAGAGGATATTCAGTACTTC
CASSDLSPEDIQYF
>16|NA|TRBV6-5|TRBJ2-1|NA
TGTGCCAGCAGTTACCTCGGGAAAGCGGGCTACAATGAGCAGTTCTTC
CASSYLGKAGYNEQFF
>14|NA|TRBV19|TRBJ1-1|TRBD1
TGTGCCAGTAGTCATGGGACAGATAACACTGAAGCTTTCTTT
CASSHGTDNTEAFF
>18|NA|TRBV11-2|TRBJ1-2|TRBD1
TGTGCCAGCAGCTTATCGGGACAGGGGGCCAGTAGGTTCTATGGCTACACCTTC
CASSLSGQGASRFYGYTF
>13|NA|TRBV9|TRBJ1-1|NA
TGTGCCAGCAGCGTTAGAGATCGGTCTGAAGCTTTCTTT
CASSVRDRSEAFF
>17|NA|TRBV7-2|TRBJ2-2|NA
TGTGCCAGCAGCTTCCAGGGTTCAGAGAGGAACGCCGGGGAGCTGTTTTTT
CASSFQGSERNAGELFF
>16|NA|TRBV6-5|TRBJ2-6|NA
TGTGCCAGCAGTTACGCGACGGGGACAGGGGCCAACGTCCTGACTTTC
CASSYATGTGANVLTF
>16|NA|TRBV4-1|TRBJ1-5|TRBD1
TGCGCCAGCAGCCCTACAAGTGGACAGGGCTATCAGCCCCAGCATTTT
CASSPTSGQGYQPQHF
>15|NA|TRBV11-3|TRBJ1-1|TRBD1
TGTGCCAGCAGCTCTCGAACAGGGGGCCGGACTGAAGCTTTCTTT
CASSSRTGGRTEAFF
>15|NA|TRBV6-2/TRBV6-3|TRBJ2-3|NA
TGTGCCAGCAGCCCCTCTAGCGCTCCTTTTAATACGCAGTATTTT
CASSPSSAPFNTQYF
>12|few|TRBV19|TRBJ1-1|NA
TGTGCCAGTAGACCCCGGCGGGGGGAAGCTTTCTTT
CASRPRRGEAFF
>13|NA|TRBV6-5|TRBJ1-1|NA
TGTGCCAGCAGTCCACTAAGAGGGTCTGAAGCTTTCTTT
CASSPLRGSEAFF
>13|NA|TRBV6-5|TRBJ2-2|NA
TGTGCCAGCAGTTACACGGGTACCGGGGAGCTGTTTTTT
CASSYTGTGELFF
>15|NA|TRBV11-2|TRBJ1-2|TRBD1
TGTGCCAGCAGCCCCCCCGGGACAGGCCACTATGGCTACACCTTC
CASSPPGTGHYGYTF
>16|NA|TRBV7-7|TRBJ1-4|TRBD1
TGTGCCAGCAGCTTAGGTTTTGGGACAGGGGCTGAAAAACTGTTTTTT
CASSLGFGTGAEKLFF
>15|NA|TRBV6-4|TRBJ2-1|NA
TGTGCCAGCAGTGACTCTAGCGGCTCCTACAATGAGCAGTTCTTC
CASSDSSGSYNEQFF
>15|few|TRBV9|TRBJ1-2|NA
TGTGCCAGCAGCGTAGGCAGGTCAAACCACTATGGCTACACCTTC
CASSVGRSNHYGYTF
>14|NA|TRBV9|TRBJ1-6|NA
TGTGCCAGCAGCCCTGCAGGGAAGAGCTCACCCCTCCACTTT
CASSPAGKSSPLHF
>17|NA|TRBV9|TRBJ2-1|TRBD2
TGTGCCAGCAGCGTAGCTCCGAGACTAGCGGGGGTGAATGAGCAGTTCTTC
CASSVAPRLAGVNEQFF
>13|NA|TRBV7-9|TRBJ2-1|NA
TGTGCCAGCAGCTTAGGACTCCTCAATGAGCAGTTCTTC
CASSLGLLNEQFF
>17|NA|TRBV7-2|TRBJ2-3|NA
TGTGCCAGCAGCTTCCCTCGGCGGGGCGGAAACACAGATACGCAGTATTTT
CASSFPRRGGNTDTQYF
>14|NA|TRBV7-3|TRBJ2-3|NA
TGTGCCAGCAGTTCCGGGGTGAGCACAGATACGCAGTATTTT
CASSSGVSTDTQYF
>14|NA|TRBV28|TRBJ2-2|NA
TGTGCCAGCAGTTTACGGGTTGCCACCGGGGAGCTGTTTTTT
CASSLRVATGELFF
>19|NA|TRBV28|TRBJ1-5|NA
TGTGCCAGCAGTTTAATGGGTCCCCGGGCAGACAGTAGCAATCAGCCCCAGCATTTT
CASSLMGPRADSSNQPQHF
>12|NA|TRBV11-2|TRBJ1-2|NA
TGTGCCAGCAGCTTAGGTTCAGGTCGTAGCGCCTTC
CASSLGSGRSAF
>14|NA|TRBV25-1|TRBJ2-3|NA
TGTGCCAGCAGTGAACAGGGGAAGCAATTGGCGCAGTATTTT
CASSEQGKQLAQYF
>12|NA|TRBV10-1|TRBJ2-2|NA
TGCGCCAGCAAATGGACAAACGGGGAGCTGTTTTTT
CASKWTNGELFF
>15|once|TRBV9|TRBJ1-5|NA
TGTGCCAGCAGCGTAGGGCCCCAGGATTCAAGGCCCCAGCATTTT
CASSVGPQDSRPQHF
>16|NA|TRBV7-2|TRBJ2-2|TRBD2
TGTGCCAGCAGCTTAGAGATTTGGGGGGGCACCGGGGAGCTGTTTTTT
CASSLEIWGGTGELFF
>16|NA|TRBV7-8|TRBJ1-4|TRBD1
TGTGCCAGCAGCTTAGCCACGGGACAGGGAGGTGAAAAACTGTTTTTT
CASSLATGQGGEKLFF
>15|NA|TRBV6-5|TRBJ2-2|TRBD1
TGTGCCAGCAGTTACGGTAGACAGGGCATCGGGGAGCTGTTTTTT
CASSYGRQGIGELFF
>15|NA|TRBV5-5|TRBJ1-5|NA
TGTGCCAGCAGCTTGGGCGGGCAGAGCAATCAGCCCCAGCATTTT
CASSLGGQSNQPQHF
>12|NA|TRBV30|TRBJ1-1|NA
TGTGCCGCCGGGGAGGTGAACACTGAAGCTTTCTTT
CAAGEVNTEAFF
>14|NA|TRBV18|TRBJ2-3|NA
TGTGCCAGCTCACTCGGTACAGGCCCCTGGACGCAGTATTTT
CASSLGTGPWTQYF
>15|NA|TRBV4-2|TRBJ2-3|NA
TGTGCCAGCAGCCAGGAGCCTGGGTACGCAGATACGCAGTATTTT
CASSQEPGYADTQYF
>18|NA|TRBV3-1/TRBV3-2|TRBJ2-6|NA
TGTGCCAGCAGCCAAGGGCGACAGGTCGTATCTGGGGCCAACGTCCTGACTTTC
CASSQGRQVVSGANVLTF
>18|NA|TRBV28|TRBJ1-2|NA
TGTGCCAGCAGTTTACCCCAGATCGTCCTCAGGGCAAACTATGGCTACACCTTC
CASSLPQIVLRANYGYTF
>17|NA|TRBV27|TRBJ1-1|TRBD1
TGTGCCAGCAGTGACAGACGACAGGGTCGGGCGAACACTGAAGCTTTCTTT
CASSDRRQGRANTEAFF
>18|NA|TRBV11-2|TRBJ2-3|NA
TGTGCCAGCAGCTTAGATCTGTCCGGGGGGCGATCCACAGATACGCAGTATTTT
CASSLDLSGGRSTDTQYF
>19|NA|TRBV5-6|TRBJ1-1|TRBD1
TGTGCCAGCAGCTTGCGTTCGTGGGACAGGGGGCGATTGAACACTGAAGCTTTCTTT
CASSLRSWDRGRLNTEAFF